The source of this T cell receptor beta chain is a study of blood T cell repertoires in COVID-19. The participants were between roughly 18 and 89 years old and came from some 23 US areas. CDR1 SEHNR and CDR2 FQNEAQ come from the germline V gene (reference sequence). The germline V and J ends were trimmed by 2 bases and 3 bases, with 11 bases remaining between them. The CDR3 contains 14 residues. The method was immunoSEQ multiplex PCR; TCRdb's version includes in-frame clones alone and lacks a portion of them. Among roughly 400,000 clones listed, more than 75% were seen once. The source of this sequence is a woman aged 50 to 60 who had recovered from COVID-19. V usage is TRBV7-9 and J usage is TRBJ2-7, with D possibly matching TRBD1 (6 bases). What was sequenced was PBMCs or T cells enriched from blood (not recorded which). In DNA form, the CDR3 reads TGTGCCAGCAGCTTACAGGGGCTAAGCTACGAGCAGTACTTC. Residues: CASSLQGLSYEQYF.